This entry concerns a single T cell receptor (beta chain). This clonotype was detected many times. Its antigen is unknown. The input lacks base qualities; no much larger clone sits a single base away. V and J lose 1 base and 4 bases, and a span of 7 bases separates them. The CDR3 starts with the cysteine, ends with the phenylalanine, and has 14 residues. Of the read, only the CDR3 DNA is kept; its 42 bases are in frame from base 1. From a lookup of the germline V gene (reference sequence), CDR1 and CDR2 are LNHDA and SQIVND. Libraries were prepared through 5' RACE. Sequencing was performed on a NextSeq 500. The TCR library protocol attached a unique molecular identifier to each TCR cDNA molecule to allow correction of PCR and sequencing errors. The authors processed their data as follows. Decombinator tools were used for TCR identification, UMI-based error correction and CDR3 extraction. TCRs above a frequency of 2 per 1,000, corresponding to the top 1% of the tumor frequency distribution, were defined as expanded. Rényi diversity was computed with the R vegan package after subsampling each repertoire 100 times to 5,000 TCRs. CDR3 similarity networks were built from amino acid triplet string-kernel similarity, with CDR3s being connected when pairwise similarity was above 0.82. Through fastp at Q25 and MiXCR, TCRdb rebuilt clones from the public reads, retaining in-frame beta chains. Each entry merges the rows of one CDR3 protein and shows their most common DNA and genes. The V and J calls and clone size come from TCRdb's table, not from the authors' own analysis. Counted in this sample were 50,000 to 75,000 distinct CDR3 sequences; approximately 6% of them appeared once. Of the sample, approximately 14% is held by the ten largest clones.

This record comes from a study of spatial heterogeneity in lung cancer (dated by TCRdb to the late 2010s). At the level of the whole study: Beta-chain transcripts were consistently detected in greater numbers than alpha-chain transcripts, which likely reflected higher beta-chain transcript abundance. In the raw uncorrected reads, each unique combination of TCR and UMI appeared more than ten times on average. The study quantitatively compared TCR alpha and beta repertoires across multiple tumor regions, matched nontumor lung and blood in non-small cell lung cancer. The study linked features of the TCR repertoire to counts of nonsynonymous mutations, which were determined by whole-exome sequencing of tumor tissue. Both alpha and beta chains were TCR-sequenced in samples taken at surgery, namely 220 tumor regions, around 70 matched nontumor lung samples and 45 to 60 PBMC samples. Broader findings and caveats from the paper: Confirming at a functional level the hypothesis that regional TCRs recognize regional mutations was considered to require additional single-cell paired TCR alpha and beta sequencing. Ubiquitous expanded tumor TCRs were detected in blood more often at tumor resection than at routine follow-up.

Sample time point, as interpreted from the label and publication: sample taken at primary tumor resection. Donors were around 69 patients with early-stage, untreated non-small cell lung cancer from the lung TRACERx cohort. Whole RNA extracted from tumor and nontumor lung tissue, or from cryopreserved PBMC samples, was used for TCR sequencing without cell sorting. A patient was chosen for TCR sequencing only when enough RNA was available from at least two tumor regions. The TCR sequence derives from a female donor with early-stage non-small cell lung cancer. This chain joins TRBV19 to TRBJ2-2; no D gene is confidently identified. The sequencing here drew on PBMCs, taken at surgery. At the DNA level, the sequence is TGTGCCAGTAGTATAGGACCGGGCACCGGGGAGCTGTTTTTT. It specifies CASSIGPGTGELFF.